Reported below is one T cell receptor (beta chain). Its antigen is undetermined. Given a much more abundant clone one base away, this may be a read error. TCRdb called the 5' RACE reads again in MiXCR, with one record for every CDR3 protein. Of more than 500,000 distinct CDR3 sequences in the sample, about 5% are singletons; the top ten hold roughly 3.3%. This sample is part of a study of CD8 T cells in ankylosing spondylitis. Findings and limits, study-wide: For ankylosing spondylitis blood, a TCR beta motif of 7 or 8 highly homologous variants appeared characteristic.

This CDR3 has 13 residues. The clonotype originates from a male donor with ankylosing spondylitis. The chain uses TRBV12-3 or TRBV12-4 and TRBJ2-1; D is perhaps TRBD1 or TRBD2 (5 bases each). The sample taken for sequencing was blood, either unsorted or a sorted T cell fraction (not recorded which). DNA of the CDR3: TGTGCCAGCAGACCTGGGACCTACAATGAGCATTTCTTC. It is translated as CASRPGTYNEHFF.